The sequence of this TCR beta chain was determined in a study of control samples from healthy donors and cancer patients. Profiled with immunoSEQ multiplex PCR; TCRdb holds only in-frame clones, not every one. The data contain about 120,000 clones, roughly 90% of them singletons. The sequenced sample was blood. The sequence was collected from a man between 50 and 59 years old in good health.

The CDR3 coding sequence is TGTGCCATCAGTGGGGTGGCAGTCCAAGAGACCCAGTACTTC. It encodes CAISGVAVQETQYF. J is TRBJ2-5 and V is TRBV10-3; the D is unclear. Trimming left V 4 bases short and J 1 base short, with 10 bases between. The CDR3 has 14 residues. The germline gives CDR1 ENHRY, CDR2 SYGVKD.